This TCR beta chain was identified during a study of identical twins (TCRdb year 2016). For the study in its entirety: TCR alpha and beta repertoires from monozygotic twins, unrelated adults of various ages and cord blood were deep-sequenced to test whether fetal clonotypes persist. To rule out contamination, the twin experiments were replicated at different times with different library preparation protocols. Beyond this particular receptor, the publication reports: Invariant T cells such as MAIT and iNKT could partly confound zero-insertion analyses, though diverse VJ usage argued against this for most clonotypes. Out-of-frame TCR alpha sequences shared between twins showed an excess of low generation-probability sequences compared with coincidental sharing between unrelated individuals. Abundant cord blood beta clonotypes had fewer insertions, young adult naive repertoires showed a similar but weaker trend, and memory repertoires showed no such trend. Recombination models systematically underestimated out-of-frame TCR alpha sharing in monozygotic twins but agreed with sharing between unrelated individuals. Conclusions relied on cross-sectional statistical analysis, since the same donors could not be followed over many years. Excess twin sharing in beta out-of-frame sequences was weaker because fewer shared sequences lowered the signal-to-noise ratio.

This clonotype has at least ten counts. Its antigen specificity is not known. Base qualities are not recorded, but no much larger clone differs from it by a single base. Libraries were prepared through 5' RACE. For sequencing, an Illumina HiSeq 2000 was employed. A universal primer binding site was added through template switching, and the final cDNA carried a unique molecular identifier so that TCR cDNA molecules could be counted accurately. Specific primers in the conserved constant-segment region were used to synthesize first-strand cDNA for TCR alpha and beta chains. To control for contamination, every cDNA library carried two barcodes: a SMART-Mk sample barcode plus Illumina barcodes. TruSeq adapter sequences and Illumina sample barcodes were added in two successive PCR steps. The Illumina HiSeq platform was used with custom primers to sequence TCR alpha and beta cDNA libraries. Per the authors' processing: MiGEC processed the raw reads to extract unique molecular identifiers, while MiXCR was used to determine the CDR3 positions. Recombination models were inferred per individual with the repgenHMM and IGoR tools using an EM algorithm. The analysis of shared clonotypes was done with the tcR package in R, with sharing normalized by the product of cloneset sizes. To study raw recombination without the effects of thymic and clonal selection, out-of-frame nonproductive sequences were analyzed. Clones were called with MiXCR by TCRdb after fastp trimmed the public reads at Q25, and only in-frame beta chains were retained. Rows merge per CDR3 protein into single entries with the most common DNA and genes. The authors' filters were not applied to this entry. In all, the sample holds around 340,000 distinct CDR3 sequences, and 9% to 15% of those were seen once. The biggest ten clones account for about 7% of the sample.

Every donor was a healthy Caucasian. The twin cohort comprised three pairs of female monozygotic twins, all aged about 18 to 30 years. Positive isolation kits from Invitrogen were used to isolate CD4+ and CD8+ T cell populations. A distance of 13 bases separates the germline ends of V and J, which lose 1 base and 0 bases respectively. Measured from the cysteine to the phenylalanine, the CDR3 is 16 residues long. The sequence is cut down to CDR3 DNA, 48 bases in frame from base 1. The germline V gene yields LGHNA for CDR1 and YNFKEQ for CDR2. The data also belong to a second study, concerning yellow fever vaccine responses in identical twins. Per that second paper: The authors reported that the T cell response to vaccination in identical twins appeared partly convergent and partly personalized. Focusing on identical twins, the study followed the T cell clones that responded to the vaccine, and did so with precision.

The sequence links TRBV4-2 to TRBJ2-7; no confident D gene assignment can be made. Sequenced material: CD8+ T cells sorted from blood. The sequence was collected from a woman between 18 and 30 years old in good health. Here is the DNA: TGTGCCAGCAGCCAAGGATTTTTCTCCTCCTCCTACGAGCAGTACTTC. It is translated as CASSQGFFSSSYEQYF.